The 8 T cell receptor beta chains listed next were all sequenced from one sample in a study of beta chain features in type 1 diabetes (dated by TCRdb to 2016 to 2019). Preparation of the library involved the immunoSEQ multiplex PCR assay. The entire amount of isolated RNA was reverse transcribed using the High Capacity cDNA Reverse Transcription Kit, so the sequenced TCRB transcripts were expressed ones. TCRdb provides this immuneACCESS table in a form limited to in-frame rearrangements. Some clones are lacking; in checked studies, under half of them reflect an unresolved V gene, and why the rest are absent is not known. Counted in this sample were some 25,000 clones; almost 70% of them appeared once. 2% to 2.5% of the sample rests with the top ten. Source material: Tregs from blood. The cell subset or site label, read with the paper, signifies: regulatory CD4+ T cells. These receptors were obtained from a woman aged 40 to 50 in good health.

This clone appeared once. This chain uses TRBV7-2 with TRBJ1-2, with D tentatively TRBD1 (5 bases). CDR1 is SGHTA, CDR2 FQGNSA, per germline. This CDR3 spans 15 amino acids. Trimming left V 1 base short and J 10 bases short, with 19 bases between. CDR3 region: CASSLGPGHFVHYTF. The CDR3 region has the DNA TGTGCCAGCAGCTTAGGACCCGGACACTTCGTCCACTACACCTTC.

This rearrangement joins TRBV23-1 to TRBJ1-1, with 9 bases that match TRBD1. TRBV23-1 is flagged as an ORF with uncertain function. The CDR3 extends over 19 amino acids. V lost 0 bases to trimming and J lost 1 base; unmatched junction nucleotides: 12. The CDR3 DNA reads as TGCGCCAGCAGTCAATCCATACAGGGGGCGGAGGGAGGGAACACTGAAGCTTTCTTT. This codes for CASSQSIQGAEGGNTEAFF.

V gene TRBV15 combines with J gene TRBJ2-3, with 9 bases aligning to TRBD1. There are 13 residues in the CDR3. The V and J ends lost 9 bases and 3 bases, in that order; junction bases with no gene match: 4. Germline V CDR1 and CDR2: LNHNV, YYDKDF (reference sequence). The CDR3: CATRTGATDTQYF. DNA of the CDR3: TGTGCCACGCGGACAGGGGCGACAGATACGCAGTATTTT.

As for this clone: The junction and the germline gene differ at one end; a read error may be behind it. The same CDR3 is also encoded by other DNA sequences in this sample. CDR3 in DNA: TGCGCCAGCGTCGGCCAGGGGAGCAATCAGCCCCAGCATTTT. The encoded protein is CASVGQGSNQPQHF. The chain carries TRBV6-6 and TRBJ1-5, with D possibly matching TRBD1 (6 bases). Germline lookup yields CDR1 MNHNY and CDR2 SVGAGI (reference sequence). There are 14 residues in the CDR3.

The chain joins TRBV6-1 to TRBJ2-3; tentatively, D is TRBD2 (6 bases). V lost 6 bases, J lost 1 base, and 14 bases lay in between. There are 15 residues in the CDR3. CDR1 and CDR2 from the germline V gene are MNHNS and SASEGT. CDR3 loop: CASRITSSRTDTQYF. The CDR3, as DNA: TGTGCCAGCAGGATCACTAGCTCTCGCACAGATACGCAGTATTTT.

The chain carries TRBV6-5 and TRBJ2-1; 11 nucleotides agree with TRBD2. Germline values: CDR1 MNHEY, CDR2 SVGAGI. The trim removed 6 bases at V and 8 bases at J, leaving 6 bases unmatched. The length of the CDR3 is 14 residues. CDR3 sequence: CASRRLAGPHEQFF. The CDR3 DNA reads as TGTGCCAGCAGAAGACTAGCGGGGCCGCATGAGCAGTTCTTC.

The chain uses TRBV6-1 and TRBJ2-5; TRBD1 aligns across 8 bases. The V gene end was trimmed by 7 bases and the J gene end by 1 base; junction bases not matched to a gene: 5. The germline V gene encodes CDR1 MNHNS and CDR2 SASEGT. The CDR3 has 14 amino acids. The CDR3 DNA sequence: TGTGCCAGCAATAAGGACAGGGTCCAAGAGACCCAGTACTTC. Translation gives CASNKDRVQETQYF.

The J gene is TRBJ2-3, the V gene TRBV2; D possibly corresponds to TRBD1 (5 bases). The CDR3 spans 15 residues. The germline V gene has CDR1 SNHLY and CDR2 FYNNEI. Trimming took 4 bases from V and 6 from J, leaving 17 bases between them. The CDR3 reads CASSVGQAQADTQYF. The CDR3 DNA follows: TGTGCCAGCAGTGTGGGGCAGGCCCAAGCGGATACGCAGTATTTT.